Listed below are T cell receptor beta chains from one sample, sequenced in a study of TIL therapy for anti-PD-1-resistant metastatic lung cancer. Clones were read by immunoSEQ multiplex PCR, and TCRdb kept only the in-frame ones, dropping some. The repertoire consists of approximately 9,400 clones, with around three fifths occurring once and the leading ten covering roughly an eighth. Source: tumor tissue, taken at baseline. The source of these receptors is a person aged 30 to 80 with non-small cell lung cancer. Each CDR3 is given without its conserved first and last residue. Expanded clones get a size class; other rows say once, few or many, or leave the size out.

J,V,size,length,CDR3
TRBJ1-2,TRBV7-9,once,13,ASSFWGRSKQGYT
TRBJ2-7,TRBV2,.,13,ASSVRGTSSYEQY
TRBJ2-7,TRBV11-2,.,13,ASSFSASVSYEQY
TRBJ2-7,TRBV5-1,.,11,ASSNRGSYEQY
TRBJ2-1,TRBV7-8,large,15,ASSSGLAGEIYNEQF
TRBJ2-7,TRBV6-4,.,13,ASSYSSGTSYEQY
TRBJ2-6,TRBV28,.,13,ASSLLAGGDNVLT
TRBJ2-2,TRBV5-1,.,9,ASRVTGELF
TRBJ2-7,TRBV30,.,10,AWSGAGGPLS
TRBJ2-7,TRBV9,.,13,ASSVVGTTPSEQY
TRBJ2-3,TRBV5-6,few,9,ASSLADTQY
TRBJ2-1,TRBV19,.,13,ASTLGQGMYNEQF
TRBJ1-1,TRBV5-6,.,10,ASERQGEGAF
TRBJ2-3,TRBV5-4,.,14,ASSNAVGGPSDTQY
TRBJ1-4,TRBV6-5,once,13,ASMGRIEDNEKLF
TRBJ1-5,TRBV11-2,.,15,ASSPGQGRSSNQPQH
TRBJ2-7,TRBV2,few,11,ASTRDSPYEQY
TRBJ1-5,TRBV19,medium-sized,13,ASSIGVVSNQPQH
TRBJ2-5,TRBV5-1,.,14,ASSLGRGLSQETQY
TRBJ2-7,TRBV6-1,.,11,ASRTGGSYEQY
TRBJ2-3,TRBV7-9,few,11,ASSPGLASYKY
TRBJ2-6,TRBV19,.,16,ASSDISTNQSRANVLT
TRBJ2-1,TRBV5-1,.,12,ASSLLGSLGEQF
TRBJ1-4,TRBV19,.,13,ASKRRAATNEKLF
TRBJ1-2,TRBV6-1,few,14,ASSEGGTAVPYGYT
TRBJ1-6,TRBV2,medium-sized,13,ASSEIGGGNSPLH
TRBJ2-7,TRBV5-5,.,14,ASSLGSGQYTYEQY
TRBJ1-6,TRBV5-1,.,14,ASSYAVGPGASPLH
TRBJ2-7,TRBV19,few,12,AVTATGHPYEQY
TRBJ2-7,TRBV6-1,.,13,ASSEELAGGFEQY
TRBJ1-3,TRBV19,.,14,ASSMPGKGSGNTIY
TRBJ2-5,TRBV11-2,.,11,ASSRANGETQY
TRBJ2-3,TRBV5-1,few,13,ASSNGGGSTDTQY
TRBJ1-1,TRBV7-9,few,9,ASSLNTEAF
TRBJ2-1,TRBV9,few,13,ASSVAVSWDYEQF